The T cell receptor (beta chain) described here comes from a study of blood T cells in healthy people across ages (dated by TCRdb to the mid-2010s). As for the study more broadly: Template switching captured roughly one uniquely barcoded TCR beta cDNA molecule per two T cells in model experiments. To avoid experimental bias, donors of different ages were spread randomly across the sequencing lanes. Donors were grouped into four age groups: young (average approximately 15 years), middle-aged (39), aged (around 62) and long-lived (over 80). Two additional independent replicas of 1 million unique cDNA reads from the same blood draw were analyzed for two donors (one aged 18 to 30 and one aged 80 or older). Age-related changes in TCR beta repertoire diversity were measured in the study by deep sequencing normalized with unique cDNA molecular identifiers.

For this clonotype: The antigen it binds to is not known. No much larger clone exists at a distance of one base, and base qualities are not known.

Receptor amplification or capture employed 5' RACE. The second PCR ran for about 7 to 11 cycles and used a J-beta primer mix along with a sample-barcoded 5' primer. Each TCR beta cDNA molecule received a unique molecular identifier from a template-switch 5' adaptor carrying 12 random nucleotides. At least 3 million CDR3-containing paired-end reads were obtained from each sample. First-strand cDNA synthesis was performed from all RNA using the Mint cDNA synthesis kit, with priming by a TRBC-specific oligonucleotide. After uracil-DNA glycosylase treatment, a first 18-cycle PCR used universal primers M1SS and BC2_uni_R on all cDNA. As for how the authors treated the data: For normalization, 1 million high-quality reads were randomly selected from each sample, with every read carrying a distinct molecular identifier. Instead of being binned into consensus sequences, reads that shared molecular identifiers were thrown out. MiTCR, with a Q25 quality threshold and the strictest error-elimination algorithm, was used for CDR3 identification, clonotype clustering and error correction. A nonparametric unseen species model with Euler transformation was used to estimate a lower bound on total TCR beta diversity. The public reads were run again by TCRdb, first through fastp at Q25 and then through MiXCR, and only productive beta chains were kept. CDR3 protein sequences are deduplicated, and each keeps its most common genes and DNA. For this entry, the V and J calls and clone size follow TCRdb and not the study's own pipeline. In all, the sample holds approximately 2,000,000 distinct CDR3 sequences, and approximately 40% of those were seen once. About 23% of the sample is held by the ten biggest clonotypes.

Donors were around 37 systemically healthy Caucasian individuals from Russia aged roughly 6 to 90 years. Each donor gave approximately 9.4 milliliters of peripheral blood, drawn into EDTA-treated Vacutainer tubes. Ficoll-Paque density-gradient centrifugation was used to isolate PBMCs, with at least 7 million per sample. Trizol reagent was used to extract total RNA from the PBMCs, yielding at least 6 micrograms per sample. For every donor, an aliquot of PBMCs went through flow cytometry to measure the percentages of naive CD45RAhigh/CD27high T cells. Including cysteine and phenylalanine, the CDR3 has 15 amino acids. Just the 45-base CDR3 DNA is kept, in frame starting at base 1. V and J lose 4 bases and 2 bases, and a span of 14 bases separates them. The germline V gene supplies CDR1 SGHNT and CDR2 YENEEA. What the work shows at the level of the full study, not this receptor alone: Observed TCR beta diversity per million T cells fell roughly linearly with age, and a significant reduction was already apparent by age around 44. Because the CMV infection status of the donors was unknown, age-related changes in expanded clonotypes may potentially have been confounded. Since profiling was done on bulk unsorted PBMCs, naive and antigen-experienced compartments could not be conclusively compared. The long-lived group showed more naive CD4+ T cells, fewer expanded clones and increased TCR diversity than the aged group, suggesting age selection. Estimates of total diversity based on one million sequenced T cells were regarded as lower bounds and as underestimates. Observed TCR beta diversity correlated strongly with the percentage of naive T cells measured by flow cytometry.

This clonotype was sampled from a human donor in good health. The chain is encoded by TRBV11-3 joined to TRBJ2-5; the D segment is perhaps TRBD1 or TRBD2, each sharing 5 matched bases. Sequenced: blood. Read as DNA, the sequence is TGTGCCAGCAGCTCCGGGGCAACAATTCAAGAGACCCAGTACTTC. Its product reads: CASSSGATIQETQYF.